Listed here are 21 T cell receptor beta chains from one sample, sequenced in a study of shared clonotypes between healthy human individuals. Measured with immunoSEQ multiplex PCR; TCRdb has only the in-frame clones, and not every one. Of around 370,000 clones listed, about 97% are singletons. Input material: memory CD8+ T cells sorted from blood. The subset is: CD45RO+ cells pooled with CCR7-negative TemRA cells. The receptor source for this set is a man aged 25 to 40 in good health.

The J gene is TRBJ2-7, the V gene TRBV30; D is unclear. Between the trimmed V and J ends, which lost 3 bases and 3 bases, there was a span of 12 bases. The CDR3 is made up of 13 amino acids. Germline V gene sequence: CDR1 GTSNPN, CDR2 SVGIG (reference sequence). The CDR3 nucleotides are TGTGCCTGGAGAAGAAGCCTCGTCTACGAGCAGTACTTC. It encodes CAWRRSLVYEQYF. Looking up the rest from reference TRBV30 and TRBJ2-7 gives the full variable domain: SQTIHQWPATLVQPVGSPLSLECTVEGTSNPNLYWYRQAAGRGLQLLFYSVGIGQISSEVPQNLSASRPQDRQFILSSKKLLLSDSGFYLCAWRRSLVYEQYFGPGTRLTVT.

This chain connects TRBV11-2 to TRBJ2-2; D not resolved. The germline gives CDR1 SGHAT, CDR2 FQNNGV. V lost 5 bases and J lost 0, with 22 bases in between. The CDR3 totals 19 residues. The CDR3 nucleotides read TGTGCCAGCAGCCTGACCTCTCCCGGCGGTAACGCGAACACCGGGGAGCTGTTTTTT. Translated: CASSLTSPGGNANTGELFF.

CDR3 region: CASSESRQPQHF. For the CDR3, the DNA is TGCGCCAGCAGTGAGTCACGGCAGCCCCAGCATTTT. This chain uses TRBV10-2 with TRBJ1-5; D not certain. Germline values: CDR1 WSHSY, CDR2 SAAADI. The CDR3 runs 12 residues. V was pared by 0 bases and J by 7 bases, with 4 bases between.

The V gene is TRBV10-1, the J gene TRBJ2-3; 11 bases are a match to TRBD2. The length of the CDR3 is 17 residues. Germline V CDR1 and CDR2: WNHNN, SYGVQD (reference sequence). V gave up 3 bases and J gave up 3 bases; unmatched junction bases: 8. CDR3 coding DNA: TGCGCCAGCAGTGACTCCCGACTAGCGGGGAAAACAGATACGCAGTATTTT. It yields the protein CASSDSRLAGKTDTQYF.

CDR3 DNA sequence: TGTGCCAGCAGCTTGTACGTGAGGGAGACCCAGTACTTC. This codes for CASSLYVRETQYF. The chain is built from TRBV5-6 and TRBJ2-5; D is unresolved. V dropped 1 base and J dropped 5 bases, with 9 bases sitting between them. CDR1 SGHDT and CDR2 YYEEEE come from the germline V gene. The CDR3 runs to 13 residues.

Concerning this clone itself: The sample holds other DNA sequences that translate to the same CDR3. The rearrangement joins TRBV7-9 to TRBJ2-7; 8 nucleotides line up with TRBD2. In germline, CDR1 is SEHNR, CDR2 FQNEAQ (reference sequence). The CDR3 covers 16 residues. Trimming at V came to 0 bases and at J to 3 bases, leaving 7 bases not matched to a gene. DNA of the CDR3: TGTGCCAGCAGCTTAGCGGCGGGAGGAGGTGGCTACGAGCAGTACTTC. This encodes CASSLAAGGGGYEQYF.

The chain carries TRBV11-2 and TRBJ2-1; perhaps TRBD1 as D (7 bases). Trimming stripped 0 bases from V and 6 bases from J, with 15 bases between. Germline lookup yields CDR1 SGHAT and CDR2 FQNNGV. The CDR3 loop spans 16 amino acids. CDR3 in DNA: TGTGCCAGCAGCTTAGATCAGGGGGGAGTACGCAATGAGCAGTTCTTC. This sequence encodes CASSLDQGGVRNEQFF. The full variable domain, with the rest looked up from reference TRBV11-2 and TRBJ2-1, is EAGVAQSPRYKIIEKRQSVAFWCNPISGHATLYWYQQILGQGPKLLIQFQNNGVVDDSQLPKDRFSAERLKGVDSTLKIQPAKLEDSAVYLCASSLDQGGVRNEQFFGPGTRLTVL.

V is TRBV29-1 and J is TRBJ2-5, with 8 bases that match TRBD1. The CDR3 loop spans 12 amino acids. The germline V gene has CDR1 SQVTM and CDR2 ANQGSEA. With V trimmed by 5 bases and J by 4 bases, 3 bases remained unmatched. The CDR3 DNA reads TGCAGCGTTCGTACAGGGGGAGAGACCCAGTACTTC. Translated, it gives CSVRTGGETQYF.

The V call is TRBV2, the J call TRBJ1-4; no firm D call. CDR3 length equals 12 residues. Germline loops: CDR1 SNHLY, CDR2 FYNNEI. Trimming shortened V by 7 bases and J by 4 bases, and 7 bases separated the two germline ends. CDR3 sequence: CASMSSNEKLFF. The DNA of the CDR3 is TGTGCCAGCATGAGCAGTAATGAAAAACTGTTTTTT.

The chain links TRBV30 to TRBJ2-1; D might be TRBD2 (6 bases). Trimming removed 0 bases from V and 6 bases from J, with 9 bases in between. Germline CDR1 GTSNPN, CDR2 SVGIG (reference sequence). The CDR3 totals 13 residues. DNA for the CDR3: TGTGCCTGGAGTGTAGCTAGCGCCAATGAGCAGTTCTTC. Translating gives CAWSVASANEQFF.

The V gene is TRBV10-3, the J gene TRBJ2-1; D remains unclear. Trimming pared 2 bases from V and 4 bases from J, leaving 6 bases between. From germline, CDR1 is ENHRY and CDR2 SYGVKD. The CDR3 extends over 13 amino acids. CDR3 sequence (DNA): TGTGCCATCAGTGAGGCGACGTACAATGAGCAGTTCTTC. Its protein is CAISEATYNEQFF.

This chain uses TRBV5-1 with TRBJ2-3, with no clear D. V gave up 4 bases and J gave up 4 bases, with 7 bases separating them. This CDR3 region has 12 residues. Germline-derived CDR1 and CDR2 are SGHRS and YFSETQ. The CDR3 protein is CASSPLPDTQYF. DNA of the CDR3: TGCGCCAGCAGCCCCTTACCAGATACGCAGTATTTT. The full variable domain, completed using reference TRBV5-1 and TRBJ2-3, is KAGVTQTPRYLIKTRGQQVTLSCSPISGHRSVSWYQQTPGQGLQFLFEYFSETQRNKGNFPGRFSGRQFSNSRSEMNVSTLELGDSALYLCASSPLPDTQYFGPGTRLTVL.

This clone came up once. The CDR3 loop reads CASSFAGADQPQHF. The DNA of the CDR3 is TGTGCCAGCAGTTTCGCAGGGGCAGACCAGCCCCAGCATTTT. This chain links TRBV28 with TRBJ1-5; the D gene is possibly TRBD1 (6 bases). Germline V lookup: CDR1 MDHEN, CDR2 SYDVKM. The CDR3 length is 14 residues. V gave up 3 bases and J gave up 7 bases, with 13 bases separating them.

V and J are TRBV28 and TRBJ2-1, with a possible D match to TRBD2 (6 bases). This CDR3 is 15 amino acids long. The germline V gene has CDR1 MDHEN and CDR2 SYDVKM. The germline V and J ends were trimmed by 2 bases and 8 bases, with 16 bases remaining between them. The CDR3 spells CASSLEGGIHDEQFF. The CDR3 coding sequence is TGTGCCAGCAGTTTAGAGGGCGGGATACATGATGAGCAGTTCTTC.

The chain combines TRBV7-9 with TRBJ1-1; D uncertain. There are 12 residues in the CDR3. Germline values: CDR1 SEHNR, CDR2 FQNEAQ (reference sequence). Trimming shortened V by 2 bases and J by 3 bases, and 4 bases separated the two germline ends. The CDR3 reads CASSLRDTEAFF. CDR3 coding DNA: TGTGCCAGCAGCTTACGGGACACTGAAGCTTTCTTT.

The chain has TRBV25-1 and TRBJ2-7; 7 bases agree with TRBD1. CDR3 length equals 15 residues. After removal of 0 bases from V and 5 bases from J, the junction contained 7 bases not matched to a gene. Germline V CDR1 and CDR2: MGHDK, SYGVNS. The CDR3 loop is CASSEYPRQGHEQYF. CDR3 nucleotides: TGTGCCAGCAGTGAATATCCCCGACAGGGCCACGAGCAGTACTTC.

This chain connects TRBV7-9 to TRBJ2-2, with TRBD2 matching 10 bases. With 2 bases clipped from V and 6 bases from J, the junction kept 0 bases outside the gene matches. The CDR3 covers 14 residues. Germline-derived CDR1 and CDR2 are SEHNR and FQNEAQ (reference sequence). The CDR3 nucleotides are TGTGCCAGCAGCTTACTAGCGGGAGCCGGGGAGCTGTTTTTT. Residues: CASSLLAGAGELFF.

The chain joins TRBV6-5 to TRBJ2-1; TRBD2 aligns across 8 bases. Germline assignment: CDR1 MNHEY and CDR2 SVGAGI. The CDR3 extends over 15 amino acids. Trimming removed 4 bases from V and 5 bases from J; junction bases left unmatched: 7. CDR3 DNA: TGTGCCAGCAGTTCTCCGGGACTAGGGAACAATGAGCAGTTCTTC. It is translated as CASSSPGLGNNEQFF.

The chain has TRBV4-1 and TRBJ2-7; TRBD1 aligns across 9 bases. The V segment lost 1 base and the J segment 4 bases; nucleotides outside the gene matches: 5. CDR3 length equals 15 residues. CDR1 is MGHRA and CDR2 is YSYEKL in the germline V gene. DNA of the CDR3: TGCGCCAGCAGCCAAGTATTGGGACAGGGATACGAGCAGTACTTC. The encoded protein is CASSQVLGQGYEQYF.

This chain uses TRBV5-4 with TRBJ2-7; TRBD1 aligns across 11 bases. The CDR3 is 13 amino acids. Germline values: CDR1 SGHNT, CDR2 YYREEE (reference sequence). Trimming at V came to 9 bases and at J to 0 bases, leaving 2 bases not matched to a gene. CDR3 residues: CAIGTGGSYEQYF. Written as DNA, the CDR3 is TGTGCCATCGGGACAGGGGGCTCCTACGAGCAGTACTTC.

This clone was found once. This sequence joins TRBV16 and TRBJ1-5; 9 bases align to TRBD1. The CDR3 runs to 17 residues. The germline V gene has CDR1 KGHSY and CDR2 FQNENV. After removal of 1 base from V and 4 bases from J, the junction contained 8 bases not matched to a gene. The CDR3 protein is CASSQFGTGRLNQPQHF. The CDR3 DNA follows: TGTGCCAGCAGCCAATTCGGGACAGGGAGGTTGAATCAGCCCCAGCATTTT.